This TCR beta chain was identified in a study of cytomegalovirus exposure and HLA in healthy donors. About the study: HLA-typed donors were the source of around 87 million unique TCRs, which an early data release held.

A multiplex PCR was run with 60 Vbeta primers and 13 Jbeta primers. Using immunoSEQ multiplex PCR, the repertoire was profiled, and TCRdb retains in-frame clones only, with some absent. This sample has 200,000 to 250,000 clones, with 80% to 90% found just once. Trimming left V 5 bases short and J 4 bases short, with 14 bases between. Per the germline V gene, CDR1 is MNHEY and CDR2 is SMNVEV (reference sequence). The CDR3 loop spans 14 amino acids. At the time of sampling, donors were nominally healthy, though unrecorded immune exposures were likely. This receptor was identified in a man under 40 in good health and CMV-seronegative. The specimen sequenced was PBMCs. The rearrangement joins TRBV27 to TRBJ2-5, with D perhaps TRBD1 (6 bases). This chain's CDR3 is CASSPPWGPETQYF. CDR3 sequence (DNA): TGTGCCAGCAGTCCCCCATGGGGGCCAGAGACCCAGTACTTC.